One sample yielded the 18 T cell receptor beta chains listed below, sequenced in a study of blood T cell repertoires in COVID-19. Sequencing was performed with immunoSEQ multiplex PCR; in TCRdb, only in-frame clones are kept and a portion is missing. In the table there are roughly 56,000 clones, around 90% of which are singletons. Sequenced: peripheral blood. The source of these receptors is a man in his sixties with active COVID-19.

This chain links TRBV2 with TRBJ1-5, with D possibly TRBD1 on 5 matching bases. This CDR3 comprises 14 residues. V shed 4 bases and J shed 1 base, with 8 bases lying between them. Germline assignment: CDR1 SNHLY and CDR2 FYNNEI. CDR3 sequence reads: CASSVEGSNQPQHF. The CDR3 coding sequence is TGTGCCAGCAGTGTGGAGGGGAGCAATCAGCCCCAGCATTTT.

The chain couples TRBV4-3 to TRBJ1-1; D gene uncertain. CDR1 and CDR2 from the germline V gene are LGHNA and YSLEER. Trimming removed 0 bases at V and 3 bases at J, with 11 bases between. The CDR3 contains 15 residues. The CDR3 bases are TGCGCCAGCAGCCAAGATCGGGGTGTCTACACTGAAGCTTTCTTT. This sequence encodes CASSQDRGVYTEAFF.

V and J are TRBV19 and TRBJ2-7; a possible D gene is TRBD1 (5 bases). Trimming removed 4 bases at V and 5 bases at J, with 9 bases between. CDR1 is LNHDA and CDR2 is SQIVND in the germline V gene (reference sequence). CDR3 size: 12 residues. The CDR3 loop reads CASSRGRHEQYF. The CDR3 DNA reads as TGTGCCAGTAGTAGGGGCCGCCACGAGCAGTACTTC.

The genes are TRBV11-1 and TRBJ2-7; weak D call: TRBD1 (5 bases). CDR3 size: 11 residues. Germline CDR1 reads SGHAT; CDR2 reads FQDESV (reference sequence). V shed 4 bases and J shed 7 bases, with 8 bases lying between them. CDR3 sequence reads: CASSSTVEQYF. CDR3 in DNA: TGTGCCAGCAGCTCGACAGTGGAGCAGTACTTC.

The chain links TRBV18 to TRBJ1-4; D gene unclear. The CDR3 extends over 12 amino acids. V was pared by 3 bases and J by 4 bases, with 3 bases between. The germline V gene encodes CDR1 KGHSH and CDR2 LQKENI. The CDR3 DNA reads TGTGCCAGCTCACCCTTTAATGAAAAACTGTTTTTT. This sequence encodes CASSPFNEKLFF. Drawing the rest from reference TRBV18 and TRBJ1-4, the complete variable domain is NAGVMQNPRHLVRRRGQEARLRCSPMKGHSHVYWYRQLPEEGLKFMVYLQKENIIDESGMPKERFSAEFPKEGPSILRIQQVVRGDSAAYFCASSPFNEKLFFGSGTQLSVL.

V gene TRBV5-6 combines with J gene TRBJ2-1; the D gene is possibly TRBD2 (6 bases). This CDR3 spans 13 amino acids. Trimming removed 6 bases from V and 2 bases from J, with 9 bases in between. Germline CDR1 reads SGHDT; CDR2 reads YYEEEE. The CDR3 spells CASTGGAYNEQFF. In DNA form, the CDR3 reads TGTGCCAGCACTGGCGGGGCCTACAATGAGCAGTTCTTC. Full variable domain (remainder filled in from reference TRBV5-6 and TRBJ2-1): DAGVTQSPTHLIKTRGQQVTLRCSPKSGHDTVSWYQQALGQGPQFIFQYYEEEERQRGNFPDRFSGHQFPNYSSELNVNALLLGDSALYLCASTGGAYNEQFFGPGTRLTVL.

The chain uses TRBV28 and TRBJ1-2; no reliable D call. V lost 2 bases and J lost 5, with 9 bases in between. This CDR3 is 13 amino acids long. The germline V gene encodes CDR1 MDHEN and CDR2 SYDVKM. CDR3: CASSLPGDYGYTF. CDR3 DNA: TGTGCCAGCAGTTTACCCGGGGATTATGGCTACACCTTC.

Worth noting for this clone: Other DNA variants within this sample encode the same CDR3. The chain carries TRBV28 and TRBJ1-2; TRBD1 aligns across 9 bases. The CDR3 is 13 amino acids. The V gene end was trimmed by 4 bases and the J gene end by 4 bases; junction bases not matched to a gene: 1. From germline, CDR1 is MDHEN and CDR2 SYDVKM. CDR3 sequence reads: CASSWGQGYGYTF. In nucleotides, the CDR3 is TGTGCCAGCAGTTGGGGACAGGGCTATGGCTACACCTTC.

This chain connects TRBV2 to TRBJ2-3; D is ambiguous. The germline V gene has CDR1 SNHLY and CDR2 FYNNEI. The V end was cut by 5 bases, the J end by 4 bases, with 4 bases between. The CDR3 has 11 amino acids. Here the CDR3 DNA reads TGTGCCAGCAGTTATCCAGATACGCAGTATTTT. It encodes CASSYPDTQYF.

V is TRBV10-3 and J is TRBJ1-2; D remains ambiguous. V lost 2 bases and J 8 bases, leaving 9 bases between the germline ends. Germline V gene sequence: CDR1 ENHRY, CDR2 SYGVKD. The CDR3 extends over 12 amino acids. The CDR3 DNA sequence: TGTGCCATCAGTGAGCGCGACGGGGGCTACACCTTC. Amino acids: CAISERDGGYTF.

This chain uses TRBV30 with TRBJ2-1; maybe TRBD1 (6 bases). There are 15 residues in the CDR3. V lost 5 bases, J lost 1 base, and 15 bases lay in between. Germline-derived CDR1 and CDR2 are GTSNPN and SVGIG (reference sequence). CDR3 residues: CAWGGPRTSYNEQFF. CDR3 in DNA: TGTGCCTGGGGGGGCCCCCGTACTTCCTACAATGAGCAGTTCTTC.

The chain links TRBV28 to TRBJ2-3; 8 bases are a match to TRBD1. V gave up 4 bases and J gave up 0 bases; unmatched junction bases: 6. Germline assignment: CDR1 MDHEN and CDR2 SYDVKM. CDR3 length equals 16 residues. In DNA form, the CDR3 reads TGTGCCAGCAGTTACGGACAGGGCAGTAGCACAGATACGCAGTATTTT. This sequence encodes CASSYGQGSSTDTQYF.

The chain employs TRBV11-2 and TRBJ2-7; 7 bases are a match to TRBD2. The CDR3 totals 15 residues. Germline V CDR1 and CDR2: SGHAT, FQNNGV. V shed 1 base, J shed 3 bases, and the junction held 6 bases outside the gene matches. Here the CDR3 reads CASSLGRGGLYEQYF. Here the CDR3 DNA reads TGTGCCAGCAGCTTAGGTCGCGGGGGACTCTACGAGCAGTACTTC.

J is TRBJ2-7 and V is TRBV10-3; TRBD2 matches 7 bases. From germline, CDR1 is ENHRY and CDR2 SYGVKD. There are 12 residues in the CDR3. V was clipped by 8 bases and J by 2 bases; unmatched bases: 3. The chain's CDR3 is CAIAGATYEQYF. The CDR3 bases are TGTGCCATCGCGGGAGCGACCTACGAGCAGTACTTC.

The chain couples TRBV2 to TRBJ1-1, with D uncertain. The CDR3 loop spans 12 amino acids. Germline V gene data show CDR1 as SNHLY and CDR2 as FYNNEI. Trimming pared 5 bases from V and 9 bases from J, leaving 13 bases between. Written as DNA, the CDR3 is TGTGCCAGCAGTTCACTCATCGCGCAAGCTTTCTTT. Its translation is CASSSLIAQAFF.

The chain combines TRBV9 with TRBJ2-2, with TRBD1 identical over 8 bases. Germline CDR1 SGDLS, CDR2 YYNGEE. This CDR3 has 17 residues. V was clipped by 0 bases and J by 2 bases; unmatched bases: 6. CDR3 sequence: CASSVARTGGNTGELFF. Here the CDR3 DNA reads TGTGCCAGCAGCGTAGCCCGCACAGGGGGAAACACCGGGGAGCTGTTTTTT.

V and J are TRBV24-1 and TRBJ1-2, with 7 bases matching TRBD1. Trimming at V came to 4 bases and at J to 4 bases, leaving 5 bases not matched to a gene. The germline CDR1 and CDR2 sequences are KGHDR and SFDVKD. This CDR3 comprises 14 residues. The CDR3 nucleotides are TGTGCCACCAGTGAACCGGGACAGTTCTATGGCTACACCTTC. It specifies CATSEPGQFYGYTF.

V is TRBV18 and J is TRBJ2-3; 7 nucleotides match TRBD2. Germline V gene data show CDR1 as KGHSH and CDR2 as LQKENI. The CDR3 runs to 16 residues. Unmatched junction bases numbered 7, after V lost 3 bases and J lost 1 base. The CDR3 DNA reads as TGTGCCAGCTCACCCCTTAGCGGGCCGGGCACAGATACGCAGTATTTT. Translation gives CASSPLSGPGTDTQYF.